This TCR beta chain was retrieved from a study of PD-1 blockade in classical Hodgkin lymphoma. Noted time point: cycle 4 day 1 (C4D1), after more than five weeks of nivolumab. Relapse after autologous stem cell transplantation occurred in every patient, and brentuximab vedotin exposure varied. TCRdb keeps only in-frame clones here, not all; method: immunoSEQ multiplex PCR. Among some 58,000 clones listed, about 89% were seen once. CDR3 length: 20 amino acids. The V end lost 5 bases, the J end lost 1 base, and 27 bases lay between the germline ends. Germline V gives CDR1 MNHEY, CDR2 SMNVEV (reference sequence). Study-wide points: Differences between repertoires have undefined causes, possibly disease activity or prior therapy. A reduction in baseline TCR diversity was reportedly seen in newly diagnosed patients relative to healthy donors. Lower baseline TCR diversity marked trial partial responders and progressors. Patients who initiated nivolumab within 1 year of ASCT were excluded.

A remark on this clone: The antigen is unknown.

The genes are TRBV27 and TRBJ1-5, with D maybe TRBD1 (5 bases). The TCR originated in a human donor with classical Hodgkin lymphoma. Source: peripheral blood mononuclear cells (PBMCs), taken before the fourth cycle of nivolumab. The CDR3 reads CASSPGDGNRFGRSNQPQHF. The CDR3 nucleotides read TGTGCCAGCAGTCCCGGTGACGGCAACAGGTTTGGAAGAAGCAATCAGCCCCAGCATTTT.